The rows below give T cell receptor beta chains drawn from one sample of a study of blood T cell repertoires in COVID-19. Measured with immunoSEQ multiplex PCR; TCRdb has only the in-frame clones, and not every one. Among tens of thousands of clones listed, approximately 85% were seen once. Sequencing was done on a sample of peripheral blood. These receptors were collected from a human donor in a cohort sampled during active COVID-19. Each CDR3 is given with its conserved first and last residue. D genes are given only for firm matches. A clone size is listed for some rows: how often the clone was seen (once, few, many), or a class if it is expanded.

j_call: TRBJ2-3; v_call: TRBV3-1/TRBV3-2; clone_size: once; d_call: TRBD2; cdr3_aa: CASSQQRAGAADTQYF; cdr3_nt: TGTGCCAGCAGCCAACAGCGAGCGGGAGCTGCAGATACGCAGTATTTT
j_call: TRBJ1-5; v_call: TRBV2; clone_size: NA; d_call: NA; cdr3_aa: CASNGQSYSNQPQHF; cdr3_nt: TGTGCCAGCAATGGACAGAGCTATAGCAATCAGCCCCAGCATTTT
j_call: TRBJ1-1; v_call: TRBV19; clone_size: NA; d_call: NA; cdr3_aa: CASSTWALNTEAFF; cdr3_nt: TGTGCCAGTAGTACCTGGGCCTTGAACACTGAAGCTTTCTTT
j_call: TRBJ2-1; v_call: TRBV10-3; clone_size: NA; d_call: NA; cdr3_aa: CAIRTVRVGNTEQFF; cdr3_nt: TGTGCCATCAGGACTGTAAGAGTTGGAAATACTGAGCAGTTCTTC
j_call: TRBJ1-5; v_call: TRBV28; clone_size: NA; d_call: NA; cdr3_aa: CASSFGGQYSNQPQHF; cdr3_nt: TGTGCCAGCAGTTTCGGAGGCCAATATAGCAATCAGCCCCAGCATTTT
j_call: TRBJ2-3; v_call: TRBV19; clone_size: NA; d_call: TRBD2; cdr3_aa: CASSIPGLASTDTQYF; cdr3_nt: TGTGCCAGTAGTATACCGGGACTAGCAAGCACAGATACGCAGTATTTT
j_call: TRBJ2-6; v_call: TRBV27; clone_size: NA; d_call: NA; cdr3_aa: CASSSGRTISGANVLTF; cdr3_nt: TGTGCCAGCAGTTCGGGCAGGACAATCTCTGGGGCCAACGTCCTGACTTTC
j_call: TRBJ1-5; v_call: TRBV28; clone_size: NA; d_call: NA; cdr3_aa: CASRYRTYQPQHF; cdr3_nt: TGTGCCAGCAGGTACCGTACTTATCAGCCCCAGCATTTT
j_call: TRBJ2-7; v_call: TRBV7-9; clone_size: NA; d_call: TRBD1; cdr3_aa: CASSPGQGTWYEQYF; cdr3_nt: TGTGCCAGCAGCCCAGGACAGGGCACTTGGTACGAGCAGTACTTC
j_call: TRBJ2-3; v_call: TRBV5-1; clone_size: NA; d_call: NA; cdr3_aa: CASGGITTDTQYF; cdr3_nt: TGCGCCAGCGGCGGGATAACCACAGATACGCAGTATTTT
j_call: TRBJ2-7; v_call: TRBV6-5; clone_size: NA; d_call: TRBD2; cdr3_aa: CASSPGLAGYEQYF; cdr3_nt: TGTGCCAGCAGTCCTGGACTAGCGGGATATGAGCAGTACTTC
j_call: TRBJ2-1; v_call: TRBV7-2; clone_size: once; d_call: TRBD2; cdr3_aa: CASSFDRGGYNEQFF; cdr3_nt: TGTGCCAGCAGCTTCGACCGGGGGGGTTACAATGAGCAGTTCTTC
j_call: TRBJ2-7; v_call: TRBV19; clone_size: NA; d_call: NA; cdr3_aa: CASSIGAGPPYEQYF; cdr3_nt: TGTGCCAGTAGTATTGGGGCGGGGCCCCCCTACGAGCAGTACTTC
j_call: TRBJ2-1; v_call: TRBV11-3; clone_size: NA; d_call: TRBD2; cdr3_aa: CASSSTSGQSSYNEQFF; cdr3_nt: TGTGCCAGCAGCTCGACTAGCGGGCAAAGCTCCTACAATGAGCAGTTCTTC
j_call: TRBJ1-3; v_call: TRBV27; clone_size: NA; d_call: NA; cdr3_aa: CASSPTGGGNTIYF; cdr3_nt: TGTGCCAGCAGTCCGACGGGAGGTGGAAACACCATATATTTT
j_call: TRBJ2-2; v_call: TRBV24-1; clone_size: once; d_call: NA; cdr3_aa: CATRGGWAGELFF; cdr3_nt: TGTGCCACCCGAGGGGGATGGGCCGGGGAGCTGTTTTTT
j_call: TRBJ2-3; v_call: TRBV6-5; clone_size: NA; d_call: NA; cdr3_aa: CASSRQGTDTQYF; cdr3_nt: TGTGCCAGCAGCCGACAGGGCACAGATACGCAGTATTTT
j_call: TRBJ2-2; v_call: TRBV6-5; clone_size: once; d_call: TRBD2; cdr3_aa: CASSSVAGDGGGELFF; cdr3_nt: TGTGCCAGCAGTTCCGTAGCGGGAGATGGGGGCGGGGAGCTGTTTTTT
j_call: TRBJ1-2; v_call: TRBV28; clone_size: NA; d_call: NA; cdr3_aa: CASSLSQGGYTF; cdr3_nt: TGTGCCAGCAGTTTATCCCAGGGGGGCTACACCTTC
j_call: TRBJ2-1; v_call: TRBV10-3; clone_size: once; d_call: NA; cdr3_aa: CAISVNKAGSYNEQFF; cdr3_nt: TGTGCCATCAGTGTAAATAAGGCGGGGTCTTACAATGAGCAGTTCTTC
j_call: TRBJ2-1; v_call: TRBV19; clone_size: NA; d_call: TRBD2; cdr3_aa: CASSIASGSYNEQFF; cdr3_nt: TGTGCCAGTAGTATAGCCAGCGGGAGCTACAATGAGCAGTTCTTC
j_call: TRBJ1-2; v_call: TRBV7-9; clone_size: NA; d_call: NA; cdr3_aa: CASSLTGFYGYTF; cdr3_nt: TGTGCCAGCAGCTTGACAGGATTCTATGGCTACACCTTC
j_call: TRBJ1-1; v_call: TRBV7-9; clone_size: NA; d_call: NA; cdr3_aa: CASSLLGGTEAFF; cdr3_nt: TGTGCCAGCAGCTTATTGGGAGGGACTGAAGCTTTCTTT
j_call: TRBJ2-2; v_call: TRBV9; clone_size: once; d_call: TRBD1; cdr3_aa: CASSARQGALTGELFF; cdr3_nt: TGTGCCAGCAGCGCCAGACAGGGGGCGCTCACCGGGGAGCTGTTTTTT
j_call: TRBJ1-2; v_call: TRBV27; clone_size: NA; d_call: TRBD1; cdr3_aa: CASRGTGANYGYTF; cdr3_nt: TGTGCCAGCAGGGGGACAGGCGCCAACTATGGCTACACCTTC
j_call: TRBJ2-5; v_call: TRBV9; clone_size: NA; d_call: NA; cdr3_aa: CASSVVASCLPEETQYF; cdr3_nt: TGTGCCAGCAGCGTAGTGGCTAGTTGCCTCCCGGAAGAGACCCAGTACTTC
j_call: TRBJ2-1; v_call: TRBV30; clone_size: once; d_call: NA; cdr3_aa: CAWGGGVYNEQFF; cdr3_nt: TGTGCCTGGGGTGGCGGAGTATACAATGAGCAGTTCTTC